This entry is about one T cell receptor (beta chain). The sample holds a few counts of this clonotype. Its antigen is still unknown. There are no base qualities to consult, and no much larger clone falls within one base. Trimming removed 2 bases from V and 10 bases from J, leaving 15 bases between the germline ends. From its cysteine to its phenylalanine, the CDR3 spans 15 amino acids. CDR3 DNA only is kept here, 45 bases in frame from base 1. Library prep was done by PCR. Sequencing instrument: Illumina HiSeq 2500. TCR libraries were prepared with molecular barcoding, using unique molecular identifiers to normalize TCRbeta repertoire quantification. TCRdb took the public reads, trimmed them with fastp at Q25, ran MiXCR for clone calling and kept in-frame beta chains. Rows matching on CDR3 protein sequence are summarized as one entry with the most common DNA and genes. Counted in this sample were about 250,000 distinct CDR3 sequences; 20% to 30% of them appeared once. The ten largest account for more than 4.5% of the sample.

This record comes from a study of T-cell reconstitution after alpha-beta-depleted transplantation in children (dated by TCRdb to about 2016). About the full investigation: Using TCR repertoire profiling, the study followed T-cell immune reconstitution in a quantitative way in children after TCRalphabeta/CD19-depleted allogeneic hematopoietic cell transplantation. Findings and caveats that apply to the study as a whole: Apparently early alphabetaT-cell count recovery about two months after transplant reportedly relied on only several hundred rapidly expanded clones derived from non-depleted graft cells. In some patients, high TCRbeta diversity at day 60 was attributed to recipient T cells and intrathymic progenitors that had survived conditioning. Over subsequent months, a decline in hyperexpanded clone frequencies was noted, and after one year, T-cell counts and TCRbeta diversity were mostly ascribed to newly produced T cells.

The label giving this sample's treatment or condition can be read as: allogeneic hematopoietic cell transplantation with graft depleted of TCRalphabeta T cells and CD19 B cells. The children who served as transplant recipients had been given grafts of TCRalphabeta/CD19-depleted allogeneic hematopoietic cells. This TCR was recovered from a female patient aged 2-9 years who had a stem cell transplant for congenital amegakaryocytic thrombocytopenia, so the T cells may come from the graft donor. The sequence links TRBV12-3 or TRBV12-4 to TRBJ1-6; the D gene is perhaps TRBD1, on 5 matching bases. Sequenced material: PBMCs, mostly from graft donor cells, taken 360 days after TCRalphabeta/CD19-depleted stem cell transplant. The DNA sequence is as follows: TGTGCCAGCAGTTTAAGGGACCCCGTTGGATCACCCCTCCACTTT. Translated, this gives CASSLRDPVGSPLHF.